The T cell receptor beta chain described here comes from a study of T-cell reconstitution after alpha-beta-depleted transplantation in children. Unique molecular identifiers were used to barcode this TCRbeta library. TCRdb recomputed calls from the PCR reads with MiXCR, one row per CDR3 protein. The sample contains about 980,000 distinct CDR3 sequences, around 30% of which appear only once. Study results and limitations: Expanded clones from the graft, numbering several hundred, reportedly supplied alpha-beta T cells about two months after transplant. Hyperexpanded clones declined; after one year, newly produced T cells mostly supplied diversity.

Germline V gene lookup returns CDR1 LNHNV and CDR2 YYDKDF (reference sequence). This CDR3 spans 17 amino acids. The V gene end was trimmed by 2 bases and the J gene end by 2 bases; junction bases not matched to a gene: 9. Note on this clonotype: What it recognizes is unknown.

The sequenced sample was PBMCs, mostly from graft donor cells, obtained 360 days after TCRalphabeta/CD19-depleted stem cell transplant. The J gene is TRBJ1-5, the V gene TRBV15, with 7 positions matching TRBD1. This sequence originates from a boy younger than two who had a stem cell transplant for SCID, so the T cells may come from the graft donor. CDR3 loop: CATSRRKTGSGNQPQHF. As DNA, the CDR3 is TGTGCCACCAGCAGACGTAAGACAGGGTCGGGCAATCAGCCCCAGCATTTT.